This TCR beta chain stems from a study of cytomegalovirus exposure and HLA in healthy donors. Overall study: Samples from HLA-typed donors yielded about 85 million unique TCRs in an early data release. Points from the study as a whole: Roughly even sequencing depth across donors was the assumption behind the presence/absence analyses.

Of note for this clone: The antigen is not known.

Donors counted as nominally healthy when sampled, yet unrecorded immune exposures were likely. In the PCR, 60 Vbeta and 13 Jbeta primers were used. Using immunoSEQ multiplex PCR, the repertoire was profiled, and TCRdb retains in-frame clones only, with some absent. The table records about 120,000 clones, about four fifths of them present only once. Germline values: CDR1 LNHDA, CDR2 SQIVND (reference sequence). Deletions cut 6 bases from V and 2 bases from J, with 19 bases between. CDR3 length equals 16 residues. The sample taken for sequencing was PBMCs. This clonotype originated in a woman in her 40s in good health and CMV-seronegative. The rearrangement joins TRBV19 to TRBJ1-2; D is undetermined. Here the CDR3 reads CASSIKSLAENYGYTF. Here the CDR3 DNA reads TGTGCCAGTAGCATTAAAAGTTTGGCCGAAAACTATGGCTACACCTTC.